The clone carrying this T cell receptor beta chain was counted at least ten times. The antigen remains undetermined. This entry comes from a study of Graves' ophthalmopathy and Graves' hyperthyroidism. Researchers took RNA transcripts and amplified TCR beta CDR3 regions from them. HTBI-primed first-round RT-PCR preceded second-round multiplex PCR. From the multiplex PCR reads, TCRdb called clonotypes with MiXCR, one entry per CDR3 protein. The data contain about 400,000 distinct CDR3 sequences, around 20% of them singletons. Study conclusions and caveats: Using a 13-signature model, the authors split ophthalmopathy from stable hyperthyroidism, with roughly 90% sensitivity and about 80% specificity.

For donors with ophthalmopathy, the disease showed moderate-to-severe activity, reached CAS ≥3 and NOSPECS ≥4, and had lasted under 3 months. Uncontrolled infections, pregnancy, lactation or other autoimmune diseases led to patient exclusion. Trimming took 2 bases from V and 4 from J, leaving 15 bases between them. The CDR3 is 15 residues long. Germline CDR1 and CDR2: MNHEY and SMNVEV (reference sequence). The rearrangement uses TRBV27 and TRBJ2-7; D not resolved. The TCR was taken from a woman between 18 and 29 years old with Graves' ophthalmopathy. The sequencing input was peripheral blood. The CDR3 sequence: CASSLGVRHLYEQYF. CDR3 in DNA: TGTGCCAGCAGTTTAGGAGTGAGACACTTATACGAGCAGTACTTC.